A single sample is the source of the 21 T cell receptor beta chains below, sequenced in a study of cytomegalovirus exposure and HLA in healthy donors. Both 60 Vbeta primers and 13 Jbeta primers went into the PCR. Libraries were prepared by immunoSEQ multiplex PCR; TCRdb keeps only in-frame clonotypes and omits some of them. The table has 95,000 to 110,000 clones, 65% to 85% seen once. The specimen was PBMCs. The receptors derive from a man aged 18 to 29 in good health and CMV-seronegative.

This rearrangement joins TRBV4-2 to TRBJ2-3; a weak D match, TRBD2 (5 bases). V was clipped by 1 base and J by 10 bases, with 9 bases between them. In germline, CDR1 is LGHNA, CDR2 YNFKEQ. The CDR3 runs to 12 residues. CDR3 sequence (DNA): TGTGCCAGCAGCCAAGGGGCGGGCCCGCAGTATTTT. Its translation is CASSQGAGPQYF.

This chain uses TRBV5-1 with TRBJ1-2, with 9 bases identical to TRBD1. The CDR3 has 13 residues. Germline loops: CDR1 SGHRS, CDR2 YFSETQ. V dropped 0 bases and J dropped 9; count of bases not matched to a gene: 3. The CDR3 DNA sequence: TGCGCCAGCAGCTTGGGGACAGGGGACCGCTACACCTTC. Translated: CASSLGTGDRYTF. Full variable domain (remainder filled in from reference TRBV5-1 and TRBJ1-2): KAGVTQTPRYLIKTRGQQVTLSCSPISGHRSVSWYQQTPGQGLQFLFEYFSETQRNKGNFPGRFSGRQFSNSRSEMNVSTLELGDSALYLCASSLGTGDRYTFGSGTRLTVV.

V usage is TRBV4-2 and J usage is TRBJ2-3, with 11 bases matching TRBD2. The trim removed 4 bases at V and 5 bases at J, leaving 8 bases unmatched. CDR1 and CDR2 (germline): LGHNA, YNFKEQ. The CDR3 consists of 16 residues. The CDR3 reads CASSRRLAGLGDTQYF. The CDR3 DNA is TGTGCCAGCAGCCGACGACTAGCGGGGCTAGGAGATACGCAGTATTTT.

The J gene is TRBJ1-6, the V gene TRBV14; D might be TRBD1 (6 bases). In germline, CDR1 is SGHDN, CDR2 FVKESK. V was pared by 4 bases and J by 6 bases, with 10 bases between. The CDR3 is 14 amino acids. The CDR3 region has the DNA TGTGCCAGCAGCCGCGGACAGCTTAATTCACCCCTCCACTTT. Protein product: CASSRGQLNSPLHF.

This clone was observed a few times. J is TRBJ2-6 and V is TRBV5-1; D gene ambiguous. In germline, CDR1 is SGHRS, CDR2 YFSETQ. CDR3 size: 14 residues. V was trimmed by 4 bases and J by 0 bases, leaving 5 bases between them. The CDR3 loop reads CASSASSGANVLTF. CDR3 in DNA: TGCGCCAGCAGCGCTAGCTCTGGGGCCAACGTCCTGACTTTC.

V is TRBV23-1 and J is TRBJ1-4, with D unresolved. TRBV23-1 belongs to the ORF category, with a function that is uncertain. The CDR3 totals 19 residues. V lost 3 bases and J 4 bases, leaving 24 bases between the germline ends. The CDR3 is CASSHPVRRRGVGNEKLFF. DNA of the CDR3: TGCGCCAGCAGTCACCCGGTCCGCCGGCGAGGCGTGGGTAATGAAAAACTGTTTTTT.

The chain employs TRBV4-2 and TRBJ2-5; 10 positions match TRBD2. The last part of the DNA fits TRBJ2-7 better; the J call may be wrong. The CDR3 is 15 amino acids. Looked up from germline, CDR1 is LGHNA and CDR2 is YNFKEQ. This CDR3 reads CASSPSPGLASEQYF. CDR3 coding DNA: TGTGCCAGCAGCCCTTCACCGGGACTAGCGTCCGAGCAGTACTTC.

The rearrangement uses TRBV4-2 and TRBJ2-7; no clear D gene. The CDR3 consists of 13 residues. Germline V gene sequence: CDR1 LGHNA, CDR2 YNFKEQ. V dropped 6 bases and J dropped 0 bases, with 9 bases sitting between them. CDR3 in DNA: TGTGCCAGCAGTCCACTCCCCTCCTACGAGCAGTACTTC. Its translation: CASSPLPSYEQYF.

This clone was seen more than once but under ten times. This rearrangement joins TRBV14 to TRBJ2-1; TRBD2 matches 10 bases. Germline V CDR1 and CDR2: SGHDN, FVKESK. CDR3 length equals 15 residues. The V gene end was trimmed by 2 bases and the J gene end by 7 bases; junction bases not matched to a gene: 5. As DNA, the CDR3 is TGTGCCAGCAGCCAACATAGCGGGGGGTCGAATGAGCAGTTCTTC. The encoded protein is CASSQHSGGSNEQFF.

V is TRBV11-2 and J is TRBJ2-5; D unresolved. This CDR3 is 12 amino acids long. Germline V CDR1 and CDR2: SGHAT, FQNNGV. Between the trimmed V and J ends, which lost 2 bases and 4 bases, there was a span of 5 bases. The CDR3 DNA is TGTGCCAGCAGCTTATTCCGAGAGACCCAGTACTTC. This encodes CASSLFRETQYF.

Here the CDR3 reads CASSINPRSSGNTIYF. The DNA of the CDR3 is TGTGCCAGTAGTATTAATCCGCGGAGCTCTGGAAACACCATATATTTT. V is TRBV19 and J is TRBJ1-3; D is unclear. The V end was cut by 3 bases, the J end by 0 bases, with 12 bases between. This CDR3 contains 16 residues. The germline V gene has CDR1 LNHDA and CDR2 SQIVND (reference sequence). The full variable domain, in which reference TRBV19 and TRBJ1-3 provide the parts outside the CDR3, is DGGITQSPKYLFRKEGQNVTLSCEQNLNHDAMYWYRQDPGQGLRLIYYSQIVNDFQKGDIAEGYSVSREKKESFPLTVTSAQKNPTAFYLCASSINPRSSGNTIYFGEGSWLTVV.

This CDR3 reads CASSFKWTVRNTDTQYF. In DNA, the CDR3 is TGCGCCAGCAGCTTCAAATGGACAGTTAGAAACACAGATACGCAGTATTTT. The gene calls are TRBV5-1 and TRBJ2-3; perhaps TRBD1 as D (6 bases). Germline values: CDR1 SGHRS, CDR2 YFSETQ. V was cut by 2 bases and J by 2 bases, with 18 bases left in between. The CDR3 is made up of 17 amino acids.

J is TRBJ1-4 and V is TRBV27, with 9 bases lining up with TRBD1. The CDR3 has 14 amino acids. The germline gives CDR1 MNHEY, CDR2 SMNVEV (reference sequence). The V segment lost 6 bases and the J segment 8 bases; nucleotides outside the gene matches: 7. The DNA of the CDR3 is TGTGCCAGCAGCCCCGGGACAGGGTGGGAAAAACTGTTTTTT. This sequence encodes CASSPGTGWEKLFF.

The chain joins TRBV7-8 to TRBJ1-2, with a weak D call TRBD1 (5 bases). The CDR3 is 15 amino acids. Germline assignment: CDR1 SGHVS and CDR2 FQNEAQ. With 5 bases removed from V and 5 bases from J, the gap between germline ends came to 18 bases. The CDR3 region has the DNA TGTGCCAGCAGCCTCGCCCAGGGTATGGCGTATGGCTACACCTTC. This gives the protein CASSLAQGMAYGYTF.

This clone was seen more than once but under ten times. V usage is TRBV5-1 and J usage is TRBJ2-1, with D possibly matching TRBD1 (5 bases). V lost 0 bases and J 6 bases, leaving 13 bases between the germline ends. CDR3 length equals 15 residues. Germline CDR1 reads SGHRS; CDR2 reads YFSETQ. DNA of the CDR3: TGCGCCAGCAGCTTGGTTCAGGGTCGTATCAATGAGCAGTTCTTC. It translates to CASSLVQGRINEQFF. The whole variable domain, remainder taken from reference TRBV5-1 and TRBJ2-1, is KAGVTQTPRYLIKTRGQQVTLSCSPISGHRSVSWYQQTPGQGLQFLFEYFSETQRNKGNFPGRFSGRQFSNSRSEMNVSTLELGDSALYLCASSLVQGRINEQFFGPGTRLTVL.

The V call is TRBV10-3, the J call TRBJ2-7, with 8 bases lining up with TRBD1. The germline V gene encodes CDR1 ENHRY and CDR2 SYGVKD. This CDR3 spans 15 amino acids. V shed 8 bases and J 4 bases; nucleotides not matched to a gene: 13. DNA of the CDR3: TGTGCCATCTCTTCCGACAGGGGATCTCTGTACGAGCAGTACTTC. It encodes CAISSDRGSLYEQYF.

The rearrangement links TRBV19 to TRBJ1-2; the D is unclear. The CDR3 spans 16 residues. The V gene lost 1 base and the J gene lost 0 bases, with 12 bases spanning the gap. Germline CDR1 is LNHDA and CDR2 is SQIVND (reference sequence). Written as DNA, the CDR3 is TGTGCCAGTAGTATAGCCAAGGCAGGCTCTAACTATGGCTACACCTTC. Translating it yields CASSIAKAGSNYGYTF.

The V gene is TRBV29-1, the J gene TRBJ2-7; D is uncertain. This CDR3 spans 10 amino acids. Per the germline V gene, CDR1 is SQVTM and CDR2 is ANQGSEA. V dropped 4 bases and J dropped 8 bases, with 9 bases sitting between them. CDR3 residues: CSVGLEKQYF. Written as DNA, the CDR3 is TGCAGCGTTGGTTTGGAGAAGCAGTACTTC.

This sequence joins TRBV9 and TRBJ2-7, with 8 bases lining up with TRBD1. The J segment lost 6 bases and the V segment lost 3 bases, leaving 14 bases of the junction unmatched. The germline V gene encodes CDR1 SGDLS and CDR2 YYNGEE. There are 16 residues in the CDR3. The CDR3 DNA reads as TGTGCCAGCAGCGACCCCGGACAGGGTAGTGGAAGCGAGCAGTACTTC. This encodes CASSDPGQGSGSEQYF.

This chain links TRBV7-6 with TRBJ2-7; 9 bases fit TRBD2. Germline lookup yields CDR1 SGHVS and CDR2 FNYEAQ. The CDR3 contains 16 residues. With V trimmed by 1 base and J by 5 bases, 9 bases remained unmatched. CDR3 residues: CASSLGASGASHEQYF. CDR3 nucleotide sequence: TGTGCCAGCAGCTTAGGAGCTAGCGGGGCCAGCCACGAGCAGTACTTC.

The V call is TRBV5-6, the J call TRBJ2-1, with D possibly being TRBD1 (5 bases). The CDR3 has 12 amino acids. CDR1 SGHDT and CDR2 YYEEEE come from the germline V gene. V was cut by 4 bases and J by 10 bases, with 12 bases left in between. CDR3 coding DNA: TGTGCCAGCAGCCCATCAGGGCGGGAGCAGTTCTTC. Translated, it gives CASSPSGREQFF.